This T cell receptor beta chain originates from a study of cytomegalovirus exposure and HLA in healthy donors. For the study at large: One earlier analysis, a look at 150 million to 200 million T cells, found around 110 million unique TCR beta sequences. HLA-typed donors were the source of around 77 million unique TCRs held in an early data release.

The PCR was carried out with 60 Vbeta primers and 13 Jbeta primers. TCRdb's table, derived via immunoSEQ multiplex PCR, lists solely in-frame clones and lacks some. The sample records roughly 110,000 clones, 74% being singletons. Findings and caveats of the study: Researchers reportedly found TCR beta sequences accurately predicted most subjects' HLA-A and HLA-B alleles. Follow-up analysis later connected one missense variant in DCLRE1C with trimming of TCR beta V- and J-genes.

Trimming at V came to 7 bases and at J to 4 bases, leaving 11 bases not matched to a gene. This CDR3 has 14 residues. In germline, CDR1 is SGHKS, CDR2 YYEKEE (reference sequence). This clone was detected a few times. The antigen is not known. This receptor was identified in a man aged 30 to 39 in good health and CMV-seropositive. Sequencing was performed on PBMCs. The chain uses TRBV5-5 and TRBJ2-7, with 7 bases identical to TRBD1. CDR3 sequence reads: CASGRQGNEYEQYF. The CDR3 region has the DNA TGTGCCAGCGGACGACAGGGAAATGAATACGAGCAGTACTTC.